This is a list of T cell receptor beta chains from one sample in a study of T-cell memory formation after mild COVID-19. One entry per CDR3 protein results from TCRdb running MiXCR on the 5' RACE reads. Altogether 250,000 to 350,000 distinct CDR3 sequences are present, 13% to 15% being singletons, with the ten largest covering approximately 22%. The specimen was PBMCs or a T cell subset sorted from them (not recorded which). These receptors originate from a man aged 18 to 29 who had mild COVID-19 (a few samples of this study predate the infection). Cell type and time point are not known. CDR3s include the opening cysteine and the closing phenylalanine or tryptophan. Each record gives: clone size, D gene, J gene, V gene, CDR3 protein, CDR3 DNA. The D gene is left open where the match is weak. Size values are once, few and many counts, or a class for expanded clones, and some rows have none.

>few|NA|TRBJ2-4|TRBV12-3/TRBV12-4
CASRQTMGPKNIQYF
TGTGCCAGCAGGCAGACCATGGGGCCAAAAAACATTCAGTACTTC
>NA|NA|TRBJ2-1|TRBV20-1
CSAANRGRKEGEQFF
TGCAGTGCTGCTAACCGGGGCCGGAAAGAAGGTGAGCAGTTCTTC
>few|TRBD2|TRBJ2-5|TRBV6-5
CASSHSGGTNQETQYF
TGTGCCAGCAGTCATAGCGGGGGGACCAACCAAGAGACCCAGTACTTC
>once|NA|TRBJ2-2|TRBV10-3
CAISEAGGELFF
TGTGCCATCAGTGAAGCAGGCGGGGAGCTGTTTTTT
>NA|NA|TRBJ1-2|TRBV12-3/TRBV12-4
CASRGLGVGLGYTF
TGTGCCAGCAGAGGACTGGGGGTCGGTCTCGGCTACACCTTC
>few|NA|TRBJ2-7|TRBV12-5
CASGLAPGGEQYF
TGTGCTAGTGGTTTGGCCCCCGGGGGCGAGCAGTACTTC
>many|NA|TRBJ2-3|TRBV5-4
CASSHGRPEDTQYF
TGTGCCAGCAGCCATGGGAGGCCCGAGGATACGCAGTATTTT
>many|TRBD2|TRBJ2-1|TRBV5-1
CASSSGGGAHNEQFF
TGCGCCAGCAGCTCCGGCGGGGGGGCTCACAATGAGCAGTTCTTC
>few|NA|TRBJ2-5|TRBV19
CASMAGARQTQYF
TGTGCCAGTATGGCGGGGGCACGACAGACCCAGTACTTC
>few|NA|TRBJ2-3|TRBV24-1
CATSDEVFTDTQYF
TGTGCCACCAGTGATGAGGTTTTCACAGATACGCAGTATTTT
>few|NA|TRBJ2-3|TRBV6-2/TRBV6-3
CASSNLRDTQYF
TGTGCCAGCAGTAACCTGAGAGATACGCAGTATTTT
>NA|NA|TRBJ2-7|TRBV5-1
CASSWATGSEQYF
TGCGCCAGCAGCTGGGCGACAGGATCCGAGCAGTACTTC
>NA|TRBD1|TRBJ2-5|TRBV4-1
CASSPGQLETQYF
TGCGCCAGCAGCCCGGGACAGCTAGAGACCCAGTACTTC
>few|TRBD2|TRBJ2-1|TRBV4-3
CASSQTSGEANEQFF
TGCGCCAGCAGCCAGACTAGCGGGGAAGCCAATGAGCAGTTCTTC
>NA|TRBD2|TRBJ2-3|TRBV7-3
CASSPMTSGGAGTQYF
TGTGCCAGCAGCCCCATGACTAGCGGGGGGGCCGGCACGCAGTATTTT
>many|NA|TRBJ2-3|TRBV6-6
CASTWLEAGSPYF
TGTGCCAGCACTTGGTTAGAGGCGGGGTCCCCGTATTTT
>few|NA|TRBJ1-1|TRBV6-5
CASSYAAGALGTEAFF
TGTGCCAGCAGTTACGCGGCAGGGGCGCTGGGAACTGAAGCTTTCTTT
>NA|NA|TRBJ2-7|TRBV12-3/TRBV12-4
CASSLGRYYEQYF
TGTGCCAGCAGTTTAGGCAGATACTACGAGCAGTACTTC
>NA|NA|TRBJ1-2|TRBV12-3/TRBV12-4
CASSSRAPSYGYTF
TGTGCCAGCAGTTCCAGGGCCCCTAGCTATGGCTACACCTTC
>NA|NA|TRBJ1-1|TRBV4-1
CASSQSGTGNTEAFF
TGCGCCAGCAGCCAATCCGGGACGGGGAACACTGAAGCTTTCTTT
>once|NA|TRBJ2-3|TRBV5-1
CASSLIGRGGSTDTQYF
TGCGCCAGCAGCTTGATTGGGCGGGGCGGTAGCACAGATACGCAGTATTTT
>few|NA|TRBJ2-5|TRBV7-3
CASSPTGFGGGETQYF
TGTGCCAGCAGCCCCACGGGGTTCGGGGGCGGGGAGACCCAGTACTTC
>few|TRBD1|TRBJ1-2|TRBV5-1
CASSLDFSDRGFSGYTF
TGCGCCAGCAGCTTGGATTTCTCGGACAGGGGTTTTTCTGGCTACACCTTC
>few|NA|TRBJ1-2|TRBV5-1
CASSLLDGSYGYTF
TGCGCCAGCAGCTTGTTGGACGGATCCTATGGCTACACCTTC
>few|NA|TRBJ2-5|TRBV24-1
CATSDLQSAETQYF
TGTGCCACCAGTGATTTGCAATCGGCGGAGACCCAGTACTTC
>many|NA|TRBJ2-2|TRBV7-2
CASSLRGVLGELFF
TGTGCCAGCAGCTTAAGAGGGGTCCTCGGGGAGCTGTTTTTT